Following are 12 T cell receptor beta chains from one sample sequenced in a study of read filtering for tumor transcriptome and immune sequencing. From approximately 430 ng of RNA, a library with molecular barcoded alpha/delta and beta/gamma adaptors was made. TCRdb fed the reads into MiXCR, producing one record per CDR3 protein. The top ten clones hold 10% to 12% of a sample with approximately 93,000 distinct CDR3 sequences, around a fifth of them seen once. The material sequenced was a population of CD138-negative cells sorted from bone marrow. The receptors shown here come from a donor aged 40 or over with multiple myeloma.

This clonotype appeared a single time. The chain combines TRBV3-1 with TRBJ2-7, with 7 bases aligning to TRBD2. This CDR3 region has 16 residues. Germline V gene sequence: CDR1 LGHDT, CDR2 YNNKEL (reference sequence). V was clipped by 4 bases and J by 2 bases; unmatched bases: 11. The CDR3 DNA reads TGTGCCAGCAGCCCTCGGCCAGGCGGGGGACCCTACGAGCAGTACTTC. Residues: CASSPRPGGGPYEQYF.

This clonotype appeared many times. A read error may account for a junction end that differs from germline. The chain carries TRBV28 and TRBJ1-5; weak D call: TRBD1 (5 bases). This CDR3 spans 13 amino acids. Germline CDR1 and CDR2: MDHEN and SYDVKM. Written as DNA, the CDR3 is TGTGCCAGCACCACGGAGGTCGGGGACCCCAAAAATTTT. Protein: CASTTEVGDPKNF.

The chain carries TRBV11-2 and TRBJ1-4; 7 bases line up with TRBD1. Trimming at V came to 5 bases and at J to 10 bases, leaving 7 bases not matched to a gene. This CDR3 comprises 13 residues. The V gene's germline CDR1 is SGHAT and CDR2 FQNNGV. The CDR3 coding sequence is TGTGCCAGCAGCCCCGACAGGGAACGAAAACTGTTTTTT. Its protein is CASSPDRERKLFF.

This clonotype was seen many times. V gene TRBV11-1 combines with J gene TRBJ2-5; 10 bases are a match to TRBD2. From germline, CDR1 is SGHAT and CDR2 FQDESV (reference sequence). Trimming at V came to 5 bases and at J to 4 bases, leaving 7 bases not matched to a gene. This CDR3 contains 15 residues. CDR3 bases: TGTGCCAGCAGCCAACAGACTAGCGGGCTAGAGACCCAGTACTTC. Translated: CASSQQTSGLETQYF.

This clonotype was found many times. This chain joins TRBV11-2 and TRBJ2-1; 10 nucleotides line up with TRBD1. With V trimmed by 1 base and J by 9 bases, 3 bases remained unmatched. CDR1 SGHAT and CDR2 FQNNGV come from the germline V gene. This CDR3 has 14 residues. The CDR3 DNA follows: TGTGCCAGCAGCTTAGGACAGGGGGCTCGTGAGCAGTTCTTC. Its translation: CASSLGQGAREQFF.

Many counts were recorded for this clonotype. The V and J genes are TRBV7-3 and TRBJ2-3; 9 bases fit TRBD1. The CDR3 covers 14 residues. The V segment lost 6 bases and the J segment 3 bases; nucleotides outside the gene matches: 4. The V gene's germline CDR1 is SGHTA and CDR2 FQGTGA. CDR3 DNA: TGTGCCAGCAGTAAACAGGGGGCGACAGATACGCAGTATTTT. It yields the protein CASSKQGATDTQYF. Complete variable domain (other parts from reference TRBV7-3 and TRBJ2-3): GAGVSQTPSNKVTEKGKYVELRCDPISGHTALYWYRQSLGQGPEFLIYFQGTGAADDSGLPNDRFFAVRPEGSVSTLKIQRTERGDSAVYLCASSKQGATDTQYFGPGTRLTVL.

A remark on this clonotype: A read error is possible here, since a much larger clone lies one base away. The gene calls are TRBV14 and TRBJ2-6; possibly TRBD1 for D (5 bases). The CDR3 is made up of 13 amino acids. Germline V gene sequence: CDR1 SGHDN, CDR2 FVKESK. CDR3 residues: CASGFSGADVLTF. Here the CDR3 DNA reads TGTGCCAGCGGATTCTCTGGGGCCGACGTCCTGACTTTC.

This clonotype was recorded at least ten times. The chain employs TRBV6-5 and TRBJ2-5, with TRBD2 matching over 8 bases. Germline V gene sequence: CDR1 MNHEY, CDR2 SVGAGI. V lost 2 bases and J lost 5; bases outside the gene matches: 4. This CDR3 region has 14 residues. The CDR3 loop is CASSYIAGTETQYF. CDR3 in DNA: TGTGCCAGCAGTTACATAGCGGGGACGGAGACCCAGTACTTC.

There are many counts of this clonotype. The V gene is TRBV12-3 or TRBV12-4, the J gene TRBJ2-3; D ambiguous. This CDR3 region has 12 residues. The ends were cut back, 0 bases at V and 4 bases at J, with 2 bases in the middle. The CDR3 is CASSLASDTQYF. The CDR3 DNA is TGTGCCAGCAGTTTAGCGTCAGATACGCAGTATTTT.

The sample holds a few counts of this clonotype. The chain couples TRBV29-1 to TRBJ1-1; D perhaps matches TRBD1 (6 bases). CDR3 length equals 13 residues. Germline V CDR1 and CDR2: SQVTM, ANQGSEA. V was cut by 4 bases and J by 1 base, with 10 bases left in between. CDR3 sequence (DNA): TGCAGCGTTGGAGCAGGGGCGAACACTGAAGCTTTCTTT. Amino acid sequence: CSVGAGANTEAFF.

This clonotype was observed many times. The chain combines TRBV7-6 with TRBJ2-3; a possible D gene is TRBD1 (6 bases). The germline V gene has CDR1 SGHVS and CDR2 FNYEAQ. The CDR3 consists of 15 residues. V was clipped by 5 bases and J by 6 bases, with 18 bases between them. CDR3 in DNA: TGTGCCAGCAGCCCCGGCAGGGGTTTGGTGGATACGCAGTATTTT. Its translation is CASSPGRGLVDTQYF.

In this sample, this clonotype turned up many times. The V gene is TRBV28, the J gene TRBJ1-2; D is possibly TRBD1 (5 bases). CDR3 length: 15 amino acids. CDR1 and CDR2 (germline): MDHEN, SYDVKM. The V and J ends lost 6 bases and 5 bases respectively, with 19 bases between them. CDR3 bases: TGTGCCAGCAGGCCTGAGGGGCTCAGTATGTATGGCTACACCTTC. The encoded protein is CASRPEGLSMYGYTF.